This TCR beta chain was identified in a study of control samples from healthy donors and cancer patients (dated by TCRdb to between 2020 and 2021). In the case of this clone: Its antigen is not yet known. It has no much larger one-base neighbor in the sample; base qualities were not kept.

Receptors were amplified or captured by the immunoSEQ multiplex PCR assay. TCRdb stores this immuneACCESS table with in-frame sequences only. Part of the clones is absent; in the studies checked, under half of the shortfall reflects unresolved V genes, and no reason is known for the rest. The sample data list 100,000 to 150,000 clones, and more than 75% of these were observed just once. About 3% of the sample is taken by the ten largest. The trim is 4 bases for V and 0 bases for J, with a gap of 7 bases between the germline ends. Via the germline V gene, CDR1 is SGHRS and CDR2 YFSETQ. From the cysteine up to the phenylalanine, the CDR3 has a length of 13 residues. The CDR3 DNA has 39 bases and is translated from base 1.

The sequence was obtained from a man aged 55 to 70 in good health. The material sequenced was blood. The chain employs TRBV5-1 and TRBJ2-5, with an unclear D gene assignment. The DNA is as follows: TGCGCCAGCAGCCCCCTTTACCAAGAGACCCAGTACTTC. This translates into CASSPLYQETQYF.